The source of this TCR beta chain is a study of EBV T-cell therapy then PD-1 blockade in nasopharyngeal carcinoma. Libraries were prepared by immunoSEQ multiplex PCR; TCRdb keeps only in-frame clonotypes and omits some of them. The sample records roughly 20,000 clones, about 81% being singletons. A note on this clone: Its target is not known.

Time point meaning: 266 days after commencement of treatment, after nivolumab therapy. Treatment indicated: AdE1-LMPpoly-expanded autologous EBV-specific T-cell therapy followed by anti-PD-1 nivolumab. Germline CDR1 reads MDHEN; CDR2 reads SYDVKM. Trimming cost V 5 bases and J 3 bases; bases outside gene matches: 6. The CDR3 consists of 15 residues. This rearrangement joins TRBV28 to TRBJ1-1; TRBD1 aligns across 10 bases. The origin of this receptor is a man in his forties or fifties with nasopharyngeal carcinoma. This specimen consisted of CD8+ T cells from blood, obtained at approximately day 250 from a patient whose treatment included autologous EBV-specific T cells and nivolumab. The CDR3, as DNA: TGTGCCAGCAGTGGGACAGGGGCGAGCGACACTGAAGCTTTCTTT. Translated: CASSGTGASDTEAFF. Filled out from reference TRBV28 and TRBJ1-1, the complete variable domain reads DVKVTQSSRYLVKRTGEKVFLECVQDMDHENMFWYRQDPGLGLRLIYFSYDVKMKEKGDIPEGYSVSREKKERFSLILESASTNQTSMYLCASSGTGASDTEAFFGQGTRLTVV.